This T cell receptor (beta chain) was retrieved from a study of T cells in Graves' hyperthyroidism and ophthalmopathy. Broader study findings: Most thyroid clonotypes with frequency above 0.001 were detected in blood. Researchers report that a 13 V-J model separated ophthalmopathy from stable hyperthyroidism.

What was amplified from RNA transcripts were TCR beta CDR3 regions. Researchers ran a first-round RT-PCR on the TCR CDR3 using the HTBI primer set. TCRdb processed the multiplex PCR reads anew with MiXCR; each CDR3 protein has one entry. The data contain roughly 710,000 distinct CDR3 sequences, just over 35% of them seen just once; the ten biggest clones take up 30% to 40%. Across 18 months, stable Graves' hyperthyroidism was marked by no progression to ophthalmopathy. Fresh peripheral blood, around 11 ml of it, supplied the PBMCs. A note on this clonotype: Its cognate antigen is unknown.

The ends were cut back, 0 bases at V and 2 bases at J, with 14 bases in the middle. CDR1 is MGHRA and CDR2 is YSYEKL in the germline V gene. The CDR3 is made up of 17 amino acids. The source material was blood. The rearrangement links TRBV4-1 to TRBJ1-5; D might be TRBD1 (6 bases). The sequence was obtained from a woman aged 40-49 years with Graves' hyperthyroidism. The CDR3 DNA is TGCGCCAGCAGCCAAGAGGGCGGGGGGCAAGGCAATCAGCCCCAGCATTTT. This translates into CASSQEGGGQGNQPQHF.